These 9 T cell receptor beta chains originate from one sample sequenced in a study of blood T cell repertoires in COVID-19. Using immunoSEQ multiplex PCR, the repertoire was profiled, and TCRdb retains in-frame clones only, with some absent. The data contain some 100,000 clones, 80% to 95% of them singletons. The material sequenced was peripheral blood. The receptors shown here come from a man between 70 and 80 years old with acute or convalescent COVID-19.

V usage is TRBV27 and J usage is TRBJ1-5; maybe TRBD1 (5 bases). Germline CDR1 reads MNHEY; CDR2 reads SMNVEV (reference sequence). V shed 3 bases and J shed 7 bases, with 16 bases lying between them. The CDR3 totals 15 residues. CDR3 sequence: CASSFTGQGHQPQHF. CDR3 in DNA: TGTGCCAGCAGTTTTACTGGGCAGGGTCACCAGCCCCAGCATTTT.

CDR3 amino acids: CASSPQGLNTEAFF. The CDR3 nucleotides read TGTGCCAGCAGCCCACAGGGGCTGAACACTGAAGCTTTCTTT. The chain recombines TRBV7-2 with TRBJ1-1; TRBD1 matches 7 bases. CDR3 size: 14 residues. With V trimmed by 5 bases and J by 0 bases, 3 bases remained unmatched. In germline, CDR1 is SGHTA, CDR2 FQGNSA.

As concerns this clone: Relative to the germline gene, one junction end is altered; a read error may explain this. This rearrangement joins TRBV25-1 to TRBJ1-4; 8 bases are shared with TRBD1. Germline CDR1 MGHDK, CDR2 SYGVNS. The CDR3 length is 15 residues. The CDR3 sequence is CVSSEWTGRGEKLFF. The DNA of the CDR3 is TGTGTCAGCAGTGAATGGACAGGGCGGGGTGAAAAACTGTTTTTT.

The gene calls are TRBV12-3 or TRBV12-4 and TRBJ1-2; 7 bases fit TRBD1. This CDR3 has 12 amino acids. J gave up 8 bases and V 6 bases, and 6 bases lay outside the gene matches. The CDR3 bases are TGTGCCAGCAGGGCCACAGGGGAAGGCTACACCTTC. The encoded protein is CASRATGEGYTF.

The chain links TRBV11-3 to TRBJ2-1, with TRBD1 matching over 10 bases. The V and J ends lost 7 bases and 5 bases, in that order; junction bases with no gene match: 5. This CDR3 contains 14 residues. Germline V CDR1 and CDR2: SGHNT, YENEEA. This CDR3 reads CASTPGTGDNEQFF. The CDR3 bases are TGTGCCAGCACACCCGGGACAGGGGACAATGAGCAGTTCTTC.

This chain links TRBV27 with TRBJ2-3, with 8 positions matching TRBD2. Germline CDR1 reads MNHEY; CDR2 reads SMNVEV (reference sequence). With V trimmed by 5 bases and J by 5 bases, 15 bases remained unmatched. The CDR3 has 17 amino acids. The CDR3 is CASSPYRLARREDTQYF. The CDR3 nucleotides are TGTGCCAGCAGTCCGTACCGACTAGCGAGGAGGGAAGATACGCAGTATTTT.

The J gene is TRBJ2-7, the V gene TRBV2; D possibly corresponds to TRBD2 (6 bases). The CDR3 has 14 residues. Germline V CDR1 and CDR2: SNHLY, FYNNEI. With 5 bases removed from V and 4 bases from J, the gap between germline ends came to 15 bases. This CDR3 is CASSSNGAGYEQYF. The DNA for the CDR3 is TGTGCCAGCAGTTCAAACGGCGCGGGGTACGAGCAGTACTTC. The variable domain in full, completed from reference TRBV2 and TRBJ2-7, reads EPEVTQTPSHQVTQMGQEVILRCVPISNHLYFYWYRQILGQKVEFLVSFYNNEISEKSEIFDDQFSVERPDGSNFTLKIRSTKLEDSAMYFCASSSNGAGYEQYFGPGTRLTVT.

This clone was observed a few times. The rearrangement joins TRBV19 to TRBJ1-1; D gene unclear. Trimming left V 4 bases short and J 6 bases short, with 18 bases between. The CDR3 runs to 15 residues. Per the germline V gene, CDR1 is LNHDA and CDR2 is SQIVND (reference sequence). The CDR3 DNA reads TGTGCCAGTAGTACCCAGGCCGGGGTCGGCGCTGAAGCTTTCTTT. Amino acid sequence: CASSTQAGVGAEAFF.

The chain's CDR3 is CASSLQGKTDTQYF. The CDR3 DNA is TGTGCCAGCAGTTTACAGGGGAAGACAGATACGCAGTATTTT. The chain uses TRBV6-5 and TRBJ2-3; 7 bases fit TRBD1. From germline, CDR1 is MNHEY and CDR2 SVGAGI. This CDR3 contains 14 residues. With 4 bases clipped from V and 3 bases from J, the junction kept 4 bases outside the gene matches.